This T cell receptor (beta chain) was sequenced during a study of T cell clones after liver transplantation. Study background: Liver transplant recipients had immunosuppression withdrawal attempted within 2 years. Standard immunosuppression, with no induction, continued until 12-24 months after transplant. Study-level results: Post-transplant time points were not standardized, so conclusions are preliminary.

The data were produced by immunoSEQ multiplex PCR, yet TCRdb's version contains in-frame clones alone and is incomplete. Altogether more than 70,000 clones are present, 70% to 90% being singletons, with the ten largest covering 2.5% to 3.5%. As regards this clone: Its antigen is currently unknown. Different DNA sequences within this sample yield the same CDR3.

In germline, CDR1 is MNHEY, CDR2 SVGAGI. With V trimmed by 1 base and J by 6 bases, 8 bases remained unmatched. The CDR3 has 15 amino acids. This chain links TRBV6-5 with TRBJ1-2, with 7 bases fitting TRBD1. Here the sequenced sample was CD4+ T cells from blood, taken at the 22-month timepoint. This clonotype originated in a human patient who received a liver transplant. Some T cells may have come from the graft donor. The CDR3 sequence: CASSYFSTGRNGYTF. DNA for the CDR3: TGTGCCAGCAGTTACTTCTCGACAGGGAGGAATGGCTACACCTTC.